This record covers a single TCR beta chain. Its antigen is currently not known. The input lacks base qualities; no much larger clone sits a single base away. The record originates from a study of blood T cells in healthy people across ages (dated by TCRdb to about 2015). Regarding the research as a whole: In model experiments, template switching captured roughly one uniquely barcoded TCR beta cDNA molecule for every two T cells. Using deep sequencing normalized with unique cDNA molecular identifiers, the study measured how TCR beta repertoire diversity changes with age. The donors were divided into four age groups: young (average around 16 years), middle-aged (approximately 39), aged (approximately 59) and long-lived (about 79). The study analyzed two additional independent replicas of 1 million unique cDNA reads from the same blood draw for two donors, one aged 18 to 30 and one aged 80 or older.

Ends trimmed: V by 0 bases, J by 2 bases; bases unmatched to a gene: 7. From cysteine to phenylalanine, the CDR3 is 17 amino acids long. Only the CDR3 portion is preserved as DNA: 51 bases, with reading frame beginning at the first base. CDR1 and CDR2 were assigned from the germline V gene as SQVTM and ANQGSEA. Libraries were constructed by 5' RACE. The instrument given in TCRdb is Illumina HiSeq 2500. A second roughly 7 to 11 cycle PCR used a sample-barcoded 5' primer and a J-beta primer mix. Each TCR beta cDNA molecule received a unique molecular identifier from a template-switch 5' adaptor carrying 12 random nucleotides. Each sample yielded at least 2.5 million CDR3-containing paired-end reads. First-strand cDNA synthesis was performed from all RNA using the Mint cDNA synthesis kit, with priming by a TRBC-specific oligonucleotide. Following uracil-DNA glycosylase treatment, a first 18-cycle PCR with universal primers M1SS and BC2_uni_R was performed on all cDNA. Per the source publication's procedure: Normalization of each sample was performed by random selection of 1 million high-quality reads, each carrying a distinct molecular identifier. Instead of being binned into consensus sequences, reads that shared molecular identifiers were thrown out. MiTCR, set to a Q25 quality threshold and the strictest error-elimination algorithm, was used for CDR3 identification, clonotype clustering and error correction. A nonparametric unseen species model with Euler transformation was used to estimate lower-bound total TCR beta diversity. TCRdb redid the processing of the public reads, applying fastp at Q25 and MiXCR, and retained in-frame beta chains. A single entry per CDR3 protein holds the most common genes and DNA from its merged rows. TCRdb, not the authors, supplied the V and J calls. The sample includes about 930,000 distinct CDR3 sequences, with 25% to 35% observed a single time. Roughly a tenth of the sample goes to the ten largest clones.

The roughly 37 donors, aged about 6 to 100 years, were systemically healthy Caucasian individuals from Russia. Each donor gave roughly 9 milliliters of peripheral blood, drawn into EDTA-treated Vacutainer tubes. Ficoll-Paque density-gradient centrifugation was used to isolate PBMCs, with at least 6 million per sample. Total RNA, at least 5.5 micrograms per sample, was extracted from PBMCs with Trizol reagent. The percentages of naive CD45RAhigh/CD27high T cells were determined by flow cytometry on a PBMC aliquot from every donor. On the study overall, not on this receptor specifically: Estimates of total diversity based on one million sequenced T cells were considered lower bounds and underestimates. Because profiling used bulk unsorted PBMCs, naive and antigen-experienced compartments could not be compared conclusively. Observed TCR beta diversity per million T cells fell roughly linearly with age, and a significant reduction was already apparent by age around 40. The long-lived group showed more naive CD4+ T cells, fewer expanded clones and increased TCR diversity than the aged group, suggesting age selection. There was a strong correlation between observed TCR beta diversity and the percentage of naive T cells measured by flow cytometry. The CMV infection status of donors was not known, potentially confounding age-related changes in expanded clonotypes.

These data were also reused for a study on T cells of mothers and their children. That second report states: Nine systemically healthy Caucasian individuals served as donors, namely three mothers together with their six children. cDNA synthesis consumed the entire amount of extracted RNA, loaded at approximately 1.5 ug RNA in each 15 ul reaction. Sample barcodes and 2-4 random nucleotides were added via the M1S primer in the second PCR. Over 8.5 million TCR beta CDR3 reads were obtained for each mother, and 3 million to 3.5 million reads were obtained for each child. Thymic selection shapes the output of TCR recombination in a similar way in related and unrelated pairs, and inherited differences have a minor effect. Related mother-child pairs always showed normalized repertoire overlap that was slightly higher than in unrelated mother-child pairs, though the difference was never significant. Persistent microchimeric T cell clones were not detected, at a sensitivity of 95 to 100 clones per million clonotypes. To look for features that set related mother-child pairs apart from unrelated individuals, the researchers ran deep NGS to compare the TCR beta repertoires of mothers and children. Mothers averaged approximately 40 +/- 4 years of age and children averaged roughly 10 +/- 4 years. After adapters were ligated using NEBNext reagents, the libraries underwent 100+100 nt paired-end sequencing on an Illumina HiSeq 2000. To prevent cross-contamination, the mother and child libraries were prepared a month apart and were sequenced in separate runs. Each donor had between about 500,000 and 2,100,000 distinct TCR beta clonotypes identified. Naive TCR beta clonotypes were estimated from low-frequency clonotypes matched to each donor's FACS-determined naive share, without sorting.

The chain links TRBV29-1 with TRBJ2-5; the central 12 bases match TRBD2. This TCR came from a woman aged 35 to 49 in good health. Material: blood. The sequenced DNA is TGCAGCGTTGAAGATCGGCCTAGCGGGGGGGGGCAAGAGACCCAGTACTTC. Its amino acids are CSVEDRPSGGGQETQYF. The CDR3 plus the reference TRBV29-1 and TRBJ2-5 genes for the other parts give the full variable domain: SAVISQKPSRDICQRGTSLTIQCQVDSQVTMMFWYRQQPGQSLTLIATANQGSEATYESGFVIDKFPISRPNLTFSTLTVSNMSPEDSSIYLCSVEDRPSGGGQETQYFGPGTRLLVL.